These 17 T cell receptor beta chains were all obtained from the same sample, sequenced in a study of cytomegalovirus exposure and HLA in healthy donors. PCR primers comprised 60 Vbeta and 13 Jbeta primers. Generated by immunoSEQ multiplex PCR, the TCRdb table keeps only in-frame clones and is missing some. This table holds 150,000 to 200,000 clones. The material sequenced was PBMCs. Every receptor here comes from a woman between 18 and 29 years old in good health and CMV-seropositive.

V and J are TRBV11-3 and TRBJ2-1, with D unclear. With 5 bases removed from V and 3 bases from J, the gap between germline ends came to 11 bases. This CDR3 is 14 amino acids long. CDR1 and CDR2 from the germline V gene are SGHNT and YENEEA. CDR3 residues: CASSRYRLYNEQFF. The CDR3 DNA reads TGTGCCAGCAGCCGTTACCGACTCTACAATGAGCAGTTCTTC. Based on the CDR3 plus reference TRBV11-3 and TRBJ2-1, the full variable domain is EAGVVQSPRYKIIEKKQPVAFWCNPISGHNTLYWYLQNLGQGPELLIRYENEEAVDDSQLPKDRFSAERLKGVDSTLKIQPAELGDSAVYLCASSRYRLYNEQFFGPGTRLTVL.

The rearrangement uses TRBV7-8 and TRBJ2-1; 10 bases agree with TRBD2. V lost 5 bases and J lost 3; bases outside the gene matches: 7. Germline values: CDR1 SGHVS, CDR2 FQNEAQ. This CDR3 region has 16 residues. CDR3 sequence reads: CASSTVGLAVYNEQFF. CDR3 bases: TGTGCCAGCAGCACAGTTGGACTAGCGGTCTACAATGAGCAGTTCTTC.

The chain couples TRBV10-3 to TRBJ2-5; the D is unclear. The germline V gene encodes CDR1 ENHRY and CDR2 SYGVKD. This CDR3 region has 11 residues. Trimming removed 8 bases from V and 5 bases from J, with 9 bases in between. CDR3 coding DNA: TGTGCCATCGGCAATTCGGAGACCCAGTACTTC. Its translation is CAIGNSETQYF.

The rearrangement joins TRBV30 to TRBJ2-1, with 11 bases matching TRBD2. V gave up 1 base and J gave up 6 bases; unmatched junction bases: 2. The CDR3 runs 14 residues. The V gene's germline CDR1 is GTSNPN and CDR2 SVGIG (reference sequence). In DNA, the CDR3 is TGTGCCTGGAGTGGACTAGCGGGAAGCAATGAGCAGTTCTTC. This codes for CAWSGLAGSNEQFF.

This CDR3 reads CAWTEPTGTSPLHF. DNA for the CDR3: TGTGCCTGGACCGAACCGACAGGGACTTCACCCCTCCACTTT. V usage is TRBV30 and J usage is TRBJ1-6, with 7 bases that match TRBD1. This CDR3 contains 14 residues. The V gene's germline CDR1 is GTSNPN and CDR2 SVGIG (reference sequence). V lost 4 bases and J lost 9; bases outside the gene matches: 9.

The CDR3 loop reads CASSQDRGQGGYTF. The CDR3 nucleotides read TGTGCCAGCAGCCAAGACAGGGGGCAAGGTGGCTACACCTTC. This rearrangement joins TRBV14 to TRBJ1-2, with 8 nucleotides matching TRBD1. The V gene's germline CDR1 is SGHDN and CDR2 FVKESK. This CDR3 has 14 amino acids. J lost 7 bases, V lost 0 bases, and 4 bases had no gene match.

The rearrangement links TRBV6-1 to TRBJ2-2, with D maybe TRBD2 (5 bases). The CDR3 contains 13 residues. CDR1 is MNHNS, CDR2 SASEGT, per germline. Trimming removed 7 bases at V and 6 bases at J, with 12 bases between. This CDR3 reads CASKTQEAGELFF. CDR3 DNA: TGTGCCAGCAAAACTCAGGAGGCCGGGGAGCTGTTTTTT.

This chain connects TRBV18 to TRBJ2-7; 9 nucleotides line up with TRBD1. The CDR3 has 14 amino acids. The V gene end was trimmed by 2 bases and the J gene end by 6 bases; junction bases not matched to a gene: 5. Germline V lookup: CDR1 KGHSH, CDR2 LQKENI. This chain's CDR3 is CASSPGQGMSEQYF. The CDR3 region has the DNA TGTGCCAGCTCACCAGGACAGGGGATGAGCGAGCAGTACTTC.

V gene TRBV2 combines with J gene TRBJ2-7, with TRBD1 matching over 8 bases. Germline CDR1 and CDR2: SNHLY and FYNNEI. This CDR3 region has 14 residues. Trimming removed 4 bases from V and 3 bases from J; junction bases left unmatched: 5. CDR3 loop: CASSGQGRDYEQYF. The CDR3 nucleotides are TGTGCCAGCAGTGGACAGGGGCGCGACTACGAGCAGTACTTC.

The rearrangement joins TRBV4-3 to TRBJ2-7; TRBD1 is a possible D gene (5 bases). The V gene's germline CDR1 is LGHNA and CDR2 YSLEER. Trimming stripped 1 base from V and 4 bases from J, with 11 bases between. There are 14 residues in the CDR3. Here the CDR3 DNA reads TGCGCCAGCAGCCAAGTCGCAGGGCCATACGAGCAGTACTTC. Amino acids: CASSQVAGPYEQYF.

The J gene is TRBJ1-6, the V gene TRBV4-2; D unresolved. The germline V and J ends were trimmed by 4 bases and 10 bases, with 11 bases remaining between them. The CDR3 is 13 amino acids. Germline-derived CDR1 and CDR2 are LGHNA and YNFKEQ. The CDR3: CASSLVRVSPLHF. As DNA, the CDR3 is TGTGCCAGCAGCCTTGTCCGGGTCTCACCCCTCCACTTT.

V gene TRBV5-1 combines with J gene TRBJ2-2; the D gene is possibly TRBD1 (5 bases). This CDR3 comprises 14 residues. V dropped 5 bases and J dropped 3 bases, with 11 bases sitting between them. Per germline, CDR1 SGHRS and CDR2 YFSETQ. The CDR3 region has the DNA TGCGCCAGCAGTGGCAGGGCCGACACCGGGGAGCTGTTTTTT. It specifies CASSGRADTGELFF.

The genes are TRBV7-2 and TRBJ2-5, with D perhaps matching TRBD2 (6 bases). The germline V gene encodes CDR1 SGHTA and CDR2 FQGNSA. V dropped 5 bases and J dropped 7 bases, with 17 bases sitting between them. This CDR3 region has 14 residues. For the CDR3, the DNA is TGTGCCAGCAGCATTAGCGGACCGAGAGGGACCCAGTACTTC. Translating it yields CASSISGPRGTQYF. Complete variable domain (other parts from reference TRBV7-2 and TRBJ2-5): GAGVSQSPSNKVTEKGKDVELRCDPISGHTALYWYRQSLGQGLEFLIYFQGNSAPDKSGLPSDRFSAERTGGSVSTLTIQRTQQEDSAVYLCASSISGPRGTQYFGPGTRLLVL.

This rearrangement joins TRBV10-3 to TRBJ1-6; D not certain. Germline loops: CDR1 ENHRY, CDR2 SYGVKD. This CDR3 is 14 amino acids long. Trimming removed 6 bases from V and 6 bases from J, with 12 bases in between. The CDR3 nucleotides are TGTGCCATCAGCCCCGGGATTCTTAATTCACCCCTCCACTTT. It translates to CAISPGILNSPLHF.

The gene calls are TRBV5-4 and TRBJ2-5; 7 bases are a match to TRBD1. The trim removed 4 bases at V and 5 bases at J, leaving 11 bases unmatched. The germline gives CDR1 SGHNT, CDR2 YYREEE (reference sequence). The CDR3 length is 15 residues. CDR3 in amino acids: CASSRPQGEMETQYF. In DNA form, the CDR3 reads TGTGCCAGCAGCCGTCCGCAGGGGGAAATGGAGACCCAGTACTTC. The complete variable domain, with remaining parts taken from reference TRBV5-4 and TRBJ2-5, reads ETGVTQSPTHLIKTRGQQVTLRCSSQSGHNTVSWYQQALGQGPQFIFQYYREEENGRGNFPPRFSGLQFPNYSSELNVNALELDDSALYLCASSRPQGEMETQYFGPGTRLLVL.

The CDR3 nucleotides read TGTGCCAGCAGTGCGGACAGCGACTATGGCTACACCTTC. This codes for CASSADSDYGYTF. The chain combines TRBV25-1 with TRBJ1-2, with D possibly TRBD1 on 6 matching bases. Germline V CDR1 and CDR2: MGHDK, SYGVNS. V was shortened by 4 bases and J by 3 bases, with 9 bases between the two germline ends. The CDR3 is 13 residues long.

The V gene is TRBV29-1, the J gene TRBJ2-3, with TRBD2 as a possible D gene (7 bases). CDR1 is SQVTM, CDR2 ANQGSEA, per germline. V gave up 6 bases and J gave up 3 bases, with 19 bases separating them. This CDR3 contains 15 residues. CDR3 region: CSVGGAWVKTDTQYF. Here the CDR3 DNA reads TGCAGCGTGGGGGGGGCTTGGGTTAAAACAGATACGCAGTATTTT.